This T cell receptor (beta chain) was sequenced during a study of T cell repertoires in cytomegalovirus infection. Whole-study findings and limits: HLA-C-restricted CMV-specific TCR beta clonotypes prevailed in the ex vivo response. Summed frequency of public TCR beta families distinguished CMV carriers with the relevant HLA.

TCRdb recomputed calls from the reads with MiXCR, one row per CDR3 protein. The profile shows under 850,000 distinct CDR3 sequences, around 30% of them singletons. Germline assignment: CDR1 LGHNA and CDR2 YNFKEQ. The CDR3 runs to 15 residues. V lost 1 base and J lost 0, with 7 bases in between. Concerning this clonotype: Its antigen is not identified.

The clonotype comes from a human donor in good health (CMV status not recorded). Some clones in this sample may be carry-over from other donors' samples. V is TRBV4-2 and J is TRBJ2-4, with TRBD2 as a possible D gene (5 bases). This specimen was cultured PBMCs, taken from culture after CMV antigen stimulation. Here the CDR3 reads CASSQGGVAKNIQYF. CDR3 bases: TGTGCCAGCAGCCAAGGGGGAGTAGCCAAAAACATTCAGTACTTC.